This T cell receptor beta chain emerged from a study of T cells expressing NK-cell markers. Study information: According to the study, TCR beta repertoires originated from sorted CD3+CD56+NKG2C+, CD3+CD56+NKG2C- and CD3+CD56-NKG2C+ T cells. Eight donors were sequenced, seven testing HCMV-seropositive and one testing seronegative.

Notes on the study in general: The share of CD8+ T cells held by dominant NKG2C+ clonotypes was roughly 1.0-8% in about six donors.

Making the TCR beta cDNA relied on 5'RACE template switching with UMIs. After re-calling the 5' RACE reads, TCRdb lists one entry per CDR3 protein, DNA absent. The table lists 250,000 to 300,000 distinct CDR3 sequences. This CDR3 is built from 15 residues. Per the germline V gene, CDR1 is DFQATT and CDR2 is SNEGSKA (reference sequence). Regarding this clonotype: The target antigen is unknown.

The sample taken for sequencing was blood T cells: a sorted CD56 or NKG2C T cell subset, CD4+ or CD8+ T cells, or bulk PBMC T cells (not recorded which). The clonotype originates from a man aged 18 to 29 in good health. The chain couples TRBV20-1 to TRBJ2-5; TCRdb picks TRBD2, but there is no DNA to check that call. CDR3 loop: CSARMNSNWEETQYF.